What follows is one TCR beta chain and its context. Its antigen has not been determined. No much larger clone exists at a distance of one base, and base qualities are not known. This specimen comes from a study of beta chain features in type 1 diabetes (dated by TCRdb to between 2018 and 2020). With respect to the entire study: No differences in mean age, gender distribution, total cell number or subset yield were found between patients and healthy donors. A total of over 95,000,000 sorted cells were examined across all samples, and RNA yield correlated strongly with the number of cells per subset. In the study, recently diagnosed type 1 diabetes patients and matched healthy donors were compared on the TCRB repertoires of their sorted circulating CD4+ T cell subsets. Naive and central memory subsets were obtained from all 30 or so donors, but regulatory and stem cell-like memory subsets were isolated from only 8 patients and 8 healthy donors.

A single peripheral blood draw of roughly 0.11 L on average was collected from each donor into heparinised tubes. A BD FACSAria II was used to sort naive, central memory, regulatory and stem cell-like memory CD4+ T cells with a panel that included CD45RO, CCR7, CD25, CD127, CD95 and CD27. All sorted populations exceeded 95% purity. Right away, PBMCs were isolated by Lymphoprep density gradient centrifugation and were stained directly, with no culture step. So that batch effects would be minimized, each experiment stained and sorted samples in pairs, pairing one healthy donor with one patient. Overall study outcomes, separate from this receptor: Because cDNA was sequenced instead of genomic DNA, activated cells with high expression could be over-represented, although the groups did not differ in activation or CD3 levels. The naive, central memory and regulatory TCRB repertoires appeared to resemble one another more closely among patients than among healthy donors. PCR may preferentially amplify shorter templates, but because patient and control samples were amplified and corrected together, any resulting skew would affect both groups equally. Type 1 diabetes patients showed a moderate but significant shortening of TCRB CDR3 length in all four CD4+ subsets. Because the HLA sub-analyses included only small numbers of individuals, any influence of HLA type on TCRB rearrangement was left unresolved. Patients with type 1 diabetes made fewer insertions and deleted more nucleotides at VDJ recombination sites, implying thymic rearrangement abnormalities.

V loses 5 bases, J loses 5 bases, and the germline ends lie 10 bases apart. Per the germline V gene, LGHNT is the CDR1 and FRNRAP is the CDR2. The CDR3 runs 12 amino acids, cysteine and phenylalanine included. Here the CDR3 DNA is all that survives: 36 bases in frame from base 1. The High Capacity cDNA Reverse Transcription Kit was used to reverse transcribe all of the isolated RNA, meaning that expressed TCRB transcripts were what got sequenced. Deep immunoSEQ sequencing was performed on naive, central memory and regulatory T cell samples, with an average of roughly 3.3 million total reads per sample. Sorted cells were lysed in RLT buffer, and RNA was extracted using DNase-treated RNeasy Micro or Mini kits according to cell number. Each cell subset was processed on its own to prevent cross-contamination, while patient and healthy donor samples were processed together. The immunoSEQ multiplex PCR was used to amplify TCRB sequences from cDNA, yielding 87-bp fragments that span the CDR3 region. Amplicons were sequenced on the Illumina HiSeq platform. On the study's bioinformatics: PCR bias was computationally corrected using synthetic template baselines, reads within Hamming distance 2 were collapsed, and singletons that could not be merged were discarded. Reads were aligned to IMGT to assign V, D and J genes, CDR3 length, and insertions or deletions at six rearrangement sites. Clonotype counts were normalized to sorted cell number within each subset before computing true diversity and Gini coefficients with the tcR R package. The overlap coefficient, calculated on TCRB nucleotide sequences, was used to quantify repertoire sharing. Out-of-frame TCRB sequences from naive cells were analyzed as a proxy for the pre-selection repertoire. Here the immuneACCESS table is served through TCRdb, limited to in-frame sequences with V and J called. Missing clones are a known gap in these copies; in checked studies unresolved V genes cover under half, and the rest lacks a known reason. The V and J calls and clone size come from that table; D and trimming were worked out from the DNA. For this sample the table gives about half a million clones, of which over 25% were detected only once. Jointly, the top ten make up 0.05% to 0.065% of the sample.

The clonotype was recovered from a man aged 18 to 30 in good health. The sample comprised naive CD4+ T cells from blood. Explained via the paper, the cell subset or site label denotes: true naive CD4+ T cells. This chain is built from TRBV12-5 and TRBJ2-7; perhaps TRBD1 is the D gene, with 5 bases matching. The sequence in DNA is TGTGCTAGTGGTCCCTTAGGGGACGAGCAGTACTTC. Translated, it gives CASGPLGDEQYF.